The TCR beta chain under discussion was sequenced for a study of T cell responses to AZD1222 COVID-19 vaccine. General study results and limits: Sampled repertoires all dated from after the peak T cell response.

In regard to this clone: Its antigen is still unknown.

Libraries were prepared by immunoSEQ multiplex PCR; TCRdb keeps only in-frame clonotypes and omits some of them. The sample has under 140,000 clones; about 90% are singletons. CDR1 is LNHDA and CDR2 is SQIVND in the germline V gene (reference sequence). V dropped 3 bases and J dropped 6 bases, with 17 bases sitting between them. This CDR3 is 16 amino acids long. The TCR originated in an adult who received the AZD1222 COVID-19 vaccine. The sample in question was peripheral blood, obtained 28 days after the second AZD1222 dose. The chain joins TRBV19 to TRBJ1-4; D is unresolved. The chain's CDR3 is CASSILVPRRDEKLFF. The CDR3 DNA reads TGTGCCAGTAGTATTTTGGTCCCGCGACGTGATGAAAAACTGTTTTTT.